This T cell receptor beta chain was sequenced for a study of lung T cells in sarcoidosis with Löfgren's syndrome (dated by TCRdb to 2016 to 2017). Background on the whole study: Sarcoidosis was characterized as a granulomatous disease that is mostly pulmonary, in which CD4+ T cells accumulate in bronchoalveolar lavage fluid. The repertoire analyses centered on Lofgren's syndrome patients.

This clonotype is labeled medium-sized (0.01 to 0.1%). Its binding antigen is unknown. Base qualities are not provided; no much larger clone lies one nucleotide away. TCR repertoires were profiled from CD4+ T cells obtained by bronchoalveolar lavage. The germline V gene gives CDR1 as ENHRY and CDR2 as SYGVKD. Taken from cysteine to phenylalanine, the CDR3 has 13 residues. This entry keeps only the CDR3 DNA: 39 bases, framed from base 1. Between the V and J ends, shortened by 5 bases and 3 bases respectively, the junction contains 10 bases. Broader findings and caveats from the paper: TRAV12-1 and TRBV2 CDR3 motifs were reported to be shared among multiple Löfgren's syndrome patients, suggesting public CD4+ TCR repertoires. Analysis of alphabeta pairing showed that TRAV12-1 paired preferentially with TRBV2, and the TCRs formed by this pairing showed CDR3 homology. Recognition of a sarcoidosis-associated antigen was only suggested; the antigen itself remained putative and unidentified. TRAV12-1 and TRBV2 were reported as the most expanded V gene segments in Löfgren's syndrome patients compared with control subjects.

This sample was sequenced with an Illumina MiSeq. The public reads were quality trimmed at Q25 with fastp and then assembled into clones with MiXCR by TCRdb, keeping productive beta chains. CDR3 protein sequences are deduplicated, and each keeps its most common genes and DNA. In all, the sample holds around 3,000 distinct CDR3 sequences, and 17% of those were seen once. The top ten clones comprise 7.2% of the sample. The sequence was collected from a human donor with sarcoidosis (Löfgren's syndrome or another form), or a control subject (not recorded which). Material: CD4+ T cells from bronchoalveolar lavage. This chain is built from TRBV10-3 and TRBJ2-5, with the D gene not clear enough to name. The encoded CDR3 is CAISTRTEETQYF. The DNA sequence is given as TGTGCCATCAGTACCCGGACCGAAGAGACCCAGTACTTC.